This is a list of T cell receptor beta chains from one sample in a study of lymphopenia after photon versus proton radiotherapy. Generated by immunoSEQ multiplex PCR, the TCRdb table keeps only in-frame clones and is missing some. The table has 150,000 to 200,000 clones, 70% to 90% seen once. The sample consisted of peripheral blood, taken from a patient treated with photon-based radiotherapy. The receptors derive from a man between 45 and 60 years old with gastric cancer. Both conserved end residues are part of each CDR3. D genes are given only for firm matches. Not every row has a clone size; where given, it reads once, few, many or a size class.

v_call,j_call,d_call,clone_size,cdr3_aa,cdr3_nt
TRBV6-6,TRBJ2-2,TRBD1,NA,CASSTGRRGLTGELFF,TGTGCCAGCAGTACGGGACGCAGGGGGCTAACCGGGGAGCTGTTTTTT
TRBV11-1,TRBJ2-2,TRBD2,few,CASSRRRGKVGELFF,TGTGCCAGCAGCAGGCGGCGGGGGAAGGTCGGGGAGCTGTTTTTT
TRBV6-5,TRBJ2-7,NA,NA,CASSYARFSYEQYF,TGTGCCAGCAGTTACGCCCGCTTCTCCTACGAGCAGTACTTC
TRBV1,TRBJ2-1,NA,NA,CTSSQDPSYNEQFF,TGCACCAGCAGCCAAGACCCCAGCTACAATGAGCAGTTCTTC
TRBV29-1,TRBJ2-3,TRBD2,few,CSARSGSGGPDTQYF,TGCAGCGCAAGATCTGGTAGCGGGGGCCCAGATACGCAGTATTTT
TRBV4-3,TRBJ2-1,NA,NA,CASSQDLVGGGNEQFF,TGCGCCAGCAGCCAAGACTTGGTGGGGGGCGGCAATGAGCAGTTCTTC
TRBV11-2,TRBJ2-3,NA,NA,CASSPMGDTQYF,TGTGCCAGCAGCCCGATGGGAGATACGCAGTATTTT
TRBV29-1,TRBJ1-2,TRBD1,many,CSVAPGTANYGYTF,TGCAGCGTCGCCCCCGGGACAGCGAACTATGGCTACACCTTC
TRBV19,TRBJ2-7,NA,NA,CASSSSPYEQYF,TGTGCCAGTTCGAGCAGCCCCTACGAGCAGTACTTC
TRBV11-2,TRBJ2-7,NA,NA,CASSLRTLGPYEQYF,TGTGCCAGCAGCTTACGGACATTGGGGCCCTACGAGCAGTACTTC
TRBV7-9,TRBJ1-1,TRBD1,once,CASSQDRGATEAFF,TGTGCCAGCAGCCAGGACAGGGGCGCCACTGAAGCTTTCTTT
TRBV5-4,TRBJ2-7,TRBD1,once,CASSLGTGGAFGQYF,TGTGCCAGCAGCTTGGGGACAGGGGGTGCCTTTGGGCAGTACTTC
TRBV6-5,TRBJ2-5,TRBD2,NA,CASREGLARETQYF,TGTGCCAGCAGAGAGGGACTAGCTAGGGAGACCCAGTACTTC
TRBV12-5,TRBJ1-1,NA,NA,CASGLGGFSEAFF,TGTGCTAGTGGTTTAGGAGGATTCTCTGAAGCTTTCTTT